The 7 T cell receptor beta chains below were found in one sample sequenced in a study of response to subunit inactivated influenza vaccine. TCRdb itself ran the RT-PCR reads through MiXCR, one entry per CDR3 protein. The sample has hundreds of thousands of distinct CDR3 sequences, 10% to 15% seen once; the top ten hold about 9.4%. The sequences come from PBMCs from blood, collected on the day of vaccination. The receptors were gathered from a man aged 45 to 65 who received an inactivated influenza vaccine.

This clonotype turned up a few times. The chain joins TRBV10-3 to TRBJ2-5, with D unclear. Between the trimmed V and J ends, which lost 6 bases and 1 base, there was a span of 9 bases. CDR3 length: 13 amino acids. Germline CDR1 ENHRY, CDR2 SYGVKD. DNA of the CDR3: TGTGCCATCAGCCCCACACCCCAAGAGACCCAGTACTTC. Its protein is CAISPTPQETQYF.

The chain carries TRBV5-5 and TRBJ2-1; D is possibly TRBD1 (5 bases). V lost 0 bases to trimming and J lost 2 bases, with 9 bases between them. Germline loops: CDR1 SGHKS, CDR2 YYEKEE (reference sequence). The CDR3 has 15 amino acids. CDR3 amino acids: CASSLEQVAYNEQFF. Written as DNA, the CDR3 is TGTGCCAGCAGCTTGGAACAGGTGGCCTACAATGAGCAGTTCTTC. The full variable domain, completed using reference TRBV5-5 and TRBJ2-1, is DAGVTQSPTHLIKTRGQQVTLRCSPISGHKSVSWYQQVLGQGPQFIFQYYEKEERGRGNFPDRFSARQFPNYSSELNVNALLLGDSALYLCASSLEQVAYNEQFFGPGTRLTVL.

This clonotype was picked up a small number of times. The chain carries TRBV5-4 and TRBJ2-5; 7 nucleotides match TRBD1. The V gene's germline CDR1 is SGHNT and CDR2 YYREEE (reference sequence). The ends lost 5 bases at V and 5 bases at J; junction bases unmatched: 6. The CDR3 has 13 amino acids. The CDR3 DNA reads as TGTGCCAGCAGACCGGGACAGATGGAGACCCAGTACTTC. Amino acids: CASRPGQMETQYF.

This clonotype was recorded a few times. The chain joins TRBV5-1 to TRBJ2-1; tentatively, D is TRBD1 (6 bases). Germline-derived CDR1 and CDR2 are SGHRS and YFSETQ. This CDR3 has 15 amino acids. The V end was cut by 4 bases, the J end by 1 base, with 12 bases between. This chain's CDR3 is CASSPSDSSYNEQFF. DNA for the CDR3: TGCGCCAGCAGCCCTTCGGACAGTTCCTACAATGAGCAGTTCTTC.

This clonotype was picked up a small number of times. The V call is TRBV2, the J call TRBJ2-2; weak D call: TRBD2 (6 bases). From germline, CDR1 is SNHLY and CDR2 FYNNEI. V shed 8 bases and J shed 7 bases, with 14 bases lying between them. The CDR3 length is 13 residues. DNA of the CDR3: TGTGCCAGCTACTTCGGGAGTCTCGGGGAGCTGTTTTTT. It encodes CASYFGSLGELFF.

This clonotype appeared a few times. The chain has TRBV20-1 and TRBJ2-5; maybe TRBD1 (5 bases). The V end was cut by 0 bases, the J end by 5 bases, with 16 bases between. The CDR3 sequence is 15 residues long. Germline V gene data show CDR1 as DFQATT and CDR2 as SNEGSKA (reference sequence). The CDR3 DNA is TGCAGTGCTAGAGACAAGGCAGGGATCCGGGAGACCCAGTACTTC. Amino acids: CSARDKAGIRETQYF.

The CDR3 region is CASSLVGGPKWETQYF. CDR3 sequence (DNA): TGTGCCAGCAGTTTGGTGGGAGGGCCGAAGTGGGAGACCCAGTACTTC. V is TRBV28 and J is TRBJ2-5; 7 bases align to TRBD2. This CDR3 spans 16 amino acids. Per germline, CDR1 MDHEN and CDR2 SYDVKM. Trimming removed 3 bases from V and 5 bases from J; junction bases left unmatched: 12.